This entry is about one T cell receptor (beta chain). The entry originates in a study of blood T cell repertoires in COVID-19. Overall study context: The analysed material was cDNA or gDNA that came from T cells, B-cell-depleted T cells, or PBMCs.

The V gene's germline CDR1 is SGHNT and CDR2 YENEEA. CDR3 size: 17 residues. V was pared by 0 bases and J by 6 bases, with 10 bases of the junction left unmatched. Clones were read by immunoSEQ multiplex PCR, and TCRdb kept only the in-frame ones, dropping some. The sample yields about 270,000 clones, about nine tenths seen once. V gene TRBV11-3 combines with J gene TRBJ2-2, with TRBD2 matching over 7 bases. The sequence came from a woman under 30 who had recovered from COVID-19. Source material: PBMCs or T cells enriched from blood (not recorded which). The CDR3 spells CASSLEVPGLNAGELFF. The CDR3 DNA sequence: TGTGCCAGCAGCTTAGAGGTTCCGGGACTAAACGCCGGGGAGCTGTTTTTT. Full variable domain (outside the CDR3, taken from reference TRBV11-3 and TRBJ2-2): EAGVVQSPRYKIIEKKQPVAFWCNPISGHNTLYWYLQNLGQGPELLIRYENEEAVDDSQLPKDRFSAERLKGVDSTLKIQPAELGDSAVYLCASSLEVPGLNAGELFFGEGSRLTVL.